The clone carrying this TCR beta chain was detected a few times. The antigen is undetermined. The germline V gene has CDR1 MGHDK and CDR2 SYGVNS. The CDR3 extends over 13 amino acids. The ends were cut back, 8 bases at V and 0 bases at J, with 5 bases in the middle. This entry comes from a study of spatial heterogeneity in lung cancer. Broader study findings: The counts of expanded TCRs, ubiquitous and regional, tracked ubiquitous and regional nonsynonymous mutations, respectively. Counts of expanded intratumoral alpha and beta TCRs tracked tumor mutation counts.

TCRdb re-analysed the 5' RACE reads in MiXCR, keeping a single row per CDR3 protein. The data show 25,000 to 30,000 distinct CDR3 sequences, 7% to 7.5% seen once. Time point defined: sample taken at primary tumor resection. TCRs were sequenced from unsorted whole RNA of tumor, nontumor lung or PBMC. The rearrangement links TRBV25-1 to TRBJ2-6; D unclear. The sequences come from lung tumor tissue, collected at surgery. The receptor's source is a male donor with early-stage non-small cell lung cancer. Here the CDR3 reads CASGSSGANVLTF. In nucleotides, the CDR3 is TGTGCCAGCGGAAGCTCTGGGGCCAACGTCCTGACTTTC.